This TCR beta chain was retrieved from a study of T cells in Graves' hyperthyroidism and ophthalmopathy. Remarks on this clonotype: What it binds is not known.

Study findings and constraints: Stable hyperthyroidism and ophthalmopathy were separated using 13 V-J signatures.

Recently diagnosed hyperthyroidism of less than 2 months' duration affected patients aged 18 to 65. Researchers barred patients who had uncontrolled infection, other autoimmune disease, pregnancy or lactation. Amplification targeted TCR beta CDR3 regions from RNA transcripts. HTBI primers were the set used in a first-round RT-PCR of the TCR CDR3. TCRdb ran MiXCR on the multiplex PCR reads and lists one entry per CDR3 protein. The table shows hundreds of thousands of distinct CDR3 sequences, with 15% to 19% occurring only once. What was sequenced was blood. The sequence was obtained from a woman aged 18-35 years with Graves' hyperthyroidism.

CDR3 coding DNA: TGTGCCAGCAGGGACGGGAGGGCCAATGAGCAGTTCTTC. Amino acid sequence: CASRDGRANEQFF. J is TRBJ2-1 and V is TRBV6-1; TRBD2 agrees at 8 bases. J lost 6 bases, V lost 6 bases, and 4 bases had no gene match. Germline CDR1 is MNHNS and CDR2 is SASEGT. The CDR3 length is 13 residues.